One and the same sample provided the 20 T cell receptor beta chains below, sequenced in a study of cytomegalovirus exposure and HLA in healthy donors. 60 Vbeta and 13 Jbeta primers were used in PCR. Profiled with immunoSEQ multiplex PCR; TCRdb holds only in-frame clones, not every one. The data contain some 97,000 clones, around 84% of them singletons. Material for sequencing was PBMCs. The receptor set was obtained from a woman aged 18-35 years in good health and CMV-seronegative.

The chain is built from TRBV4-1 and TRBJ2-5; 8 bases align to TRBD1. This CDR3 region has 14 residues. V lost 4 bases to trimming and J lost 4 bases; unmatched junction nucleotides: 5. Germline loops: CDR1 MGHRA, CDR2 YSYEKL. The CDR3 protein is CASSPRGLSETQYF. In nucleotides, the CDR3 is TGCGCCAGCAGCCCCAGGGGGCTGTCAGAGACCCAGTACTTC.

This clone was recorded only once. V usage is TRBV19 and J usage is TRBJ2-3, with D unresolved. The CDR3 has 13 amino acids. The V end was cut by 3 bases, the J end by 4 bases, with 8 bases between. The germline V gene encodes CDR1 LNHDA and CDR2 SQIVND (reference sequence). The CDR3 DNA reads TGTGCCAGTAGTATCTCTCTCTCAGATACGCAGTATTTT. Translated: CASSISLSDTQYF.

The gene calls are TRBV19 and TRBJ1-4, with D hard to call. CDR1 is LNHDA, CDR2 SQIVND, per germline (reference sequence). CDR3 length equals 15 residues. Trimming removed 7 bases from V and 0 bases from J, with 12 bases in between. CDR3 nucleotides: TGTGCCAGTATCCAAAACAGAGCAACTAATGAAAAACTGTTTTTT. This sequence encodes CASIQNRATNEKLFF.

This chain uses TRBV25-1 with TRBJ2-7, with D possibly TRBD1 on 5 matching bases. Germline CDR1 is MGHDK and CDR2 is SYGVNS. Trimming pared 6 bases from V and 3 bases from J, leaving 12 bases between. The CDR3 totals 13 residues. The CDR3 loop is CASRDPGRYEQYF. The CDR3 nucleotides are TGTGCCAGCAGAGACCCAGGGCGCTACGAGCAGTACTTC.

The chain links TRBV6-4 to TRBJ2-7; D call uncertain. Trimming shortened V by 0 bases and J by 12 bases, and 9 bases separated the two germline ends. Per the germline V gene, CDR1 is MRHNA and CDR2 is SNTAGT. The CDR3 length is 11 residues. This CDR3 is CASSDSTGSYF. In DNA, the CDR3 is TGTGCCAGCAGTGACTCGACGGGTTCGTACTTC.

This chain connects TRBV7-6 to TRBJ2-7; D unclear. CDR3 length: 19 residues. Trimming removed 5 bases from V and 0 bases from J, with 26 bases in between. CDR1 and CDR2 (germline): SGHVS, FNYEAQ. The chain's CDR3 is CASSPTITSFPTSSYEQYF. DNA of the CDR3: TGTGCCAGCAGCCCCACTATAACGAGCTTCCCCACGAGCTCCTACGAGCAGTACTTC.

V usage is TRBV7-8 and J usage is TRBJ2-4, with 10 positions matching TRBD1. The germline V gene encodes CDR1 SGHVS and CDR2 FQNEAQ. The V and J ends lost 1 base and 7 bases, in that order; junction bases with no gene match: 7. The CDR3 spans 16 residues. CDR3 sequence reads: CASSLDIGTGVNIQYF. CDR3 nucleotides: TGTGCCAGCAGCTTAGATATCGGGACAGGGGTGAACATTCAGTACTTC.

This clone appeared once. V and J are TRBV7-9 and TRBJ2-1; a possible D gene is TRBD2 (5 bases). The CDR3 has 12 amino acids. The V gene's germline CDR1 is SEHNR and CDR2 FQNEAQ (reference sequence). V was shortened by 6 bases and J by 9 bases, with 12 bases between the two germline ends. In DNA, the CDR3 is TGTGCCAGCAGGCTAGCCGGTAGTGAGCAGTTCTTC. Its translation: CASRLAGSEQFF.

This chain uses TRBV7-3 with TRBJ2-3; 7 nucleotides align to TRBD1. CDR1 and CDR2 from the germline V gene are SGHTA and FQGTGA. The CDR3 contains 15 residues. The J segment lost 3 bases and the V segment lost 0 bases, leaving 3 bases of the junction unmatched. CDR3 sequence (DNA): TGTGCCAGCAGCTTAACAGGGGGCGCGACAGATACGCAGTATTTT. It is translated as CASSLTGGATDTQYF.

Only a few counts were recorded for this clone. V and J are TRBV28 and TRBJ1-1; 8 positions match TRBD1. The J segment lost 0 bases and the V segment lost 6 bases, leaving 9 bases of the junction unmatched. The CDR3 runs to 16 residues. Germline V gene sequence: CDR1 MDHEN, CDR2 SYDVKM. The CDR3 nucleotides read TGTGCCAGCAGCCGACAGGGGTTAGCCATGAACACTGAAGCTTTCTTT. Its translation: CASSRQGLAMNTEAFF.

The rearrangement uses TRBV6-6 and TRBJ1-5, with a tentative D call TRBD1 (6 bases). V lost 5 bases and J lost 7, with 12 bases in between. The CDR3 consists of 13 residues. Germline loops: CDR1 MNHNY, CDR2 SVGAGI (reference sequence). DNA of the CDR3: TGTGCCAGCAGTGATTTTAGGGGGCAGCCCCAGCATTTT. It is translated as CASSDFRGQPQHF.

This chain uses TRBV5-1 with TRBJ2-4; TRBD2 matches 11 bases. CDR3 length: 20 residues. With V trimmed by 0 bases and J by 0 bases, 11 bases remained unmatched. Germline CDR1 is SGHRS and CDR2 is YFSETQ. CDR3 amino acids: CASSLDVVAGGKIAKNIQYF. The CDR3 DNA reads as TGCGCCAGCAGCTTGGATGTGGTAGCGGGAGGGAAAATAGCCAAAAACATTCAGTACTTC. Looking up the rest from reference TRBV5-1 and TRBJ2-4 gives the full variable domain: KAGVTQTPRYLIKTRGQQVTLSCSPISGHRSVSWYQQTPGQGLQFLFEYFSETQRNKGNFPGRFSGRQFSNSRSEMNVSTLELGDSALYLCASSLDVVAGGKIAKNIQYFGAGTRLSVL.

The genes are TRBV6-5 and TRBJ1-1; possible D gene TRBD1, 5 bases. Per the germline V gene, CDR1 is MNHEY and CDR2 is SVGAGI. The CDR3 is 15 amino acids. The ends were cut back, 5 bases at V and 3 bases at J, with 16 bases in the middle. The CDR3 DNA is TGTGCCAGCAGTGGGGGGATGGACGCACACACTGAAGCTTTCTTT. This sequence encodes CASSGGMDAHTEAFF.

The rearrangement links TRBV28 to TRBJ1-3, with unresolved D. The ends were cut back, 4 bases at V and 0 bases at J, with 13 bases in the middle. The CDR3 is 16 amino acids. Germline V gives CDR1 MDHEN, CDR2 SYDVKM. The CDR3 coding sequence is TGTGCCAGCAGTTCCGCAGGAGGGTACTCTGGAAACACCATATATTTT. Its protein product is CASSSAGGYSGNTIYF.

A remark on this clone: The same CDR3 is also encoded by other DNA sequences in this sample. The rearrangement links TRBV6-4 to TRBJ2-3; 8 nucleotides line up with TRBD2. CDR1 and CDR2 from the germline V gene are MRHNA and SNTAGT. This CDR3 is 15 amino acids long. V trimming: 3 bases; J trimming: 3 bases; junction bases outside the gene matches: 5. Here the CDR3 reads CASSDTSGGTDTQYF. The DNA for the CDR3 is TGTGCCAGCAGTGATACCAGCGGGGGAACAGATACGCAGTATTTT.

V gene TRBV2 combines with J gene TRBJ2-5, with D uncertain. V lost 5 bases to trimming and J lost 4 bases, with 5 bases between them. The CDR3 extends over 11 amino acids. The germline gives CDR1 SNHLY, CDR2 FYNNEI. Here the CDR3 reads CASSPTETQYF. Here the CDR3 DNA reads TGTGCCAGCAGTCCTACAGAGACCCAGTACTTC.

Points on this clone: A junction end diverges from the germline sequence, so it may reflect a read error. The J gene is TRBJ1-5, the V gene TRBV7-9, with D hard to call. This CDR3 contains 15 residues. Germline CDR1 is SEHNR and CDR2 is FQNEAQ (reference sequence). CDR3 sequence: CSSSPSFGVRQPQHF. As DNA, the CDR3 is TGTTCCAGCAGTCCCAGTTTCGGGGTCAGGCAGCCCCAGCATTTT.

This chain connects TRBV21-1 to TRBJ1-5. TRBV21-1 is an annotated pseudogene. There are 15 residues in the CDR3. The CDR3 DNA sequence: TGTGCCAGCAGCGGGCGGGACTGCCCCAATCAGCCCCAGCATTTT. Translating it yields CASSGRDCPNQPQHF.

The V and J genes are TRBV5-4 and TRBJ2-3, with 8 positions matching TRBD2. CDR3 length: 15 amino acids. Germline values: CDR1 SGHNT, CDR2 YYREEE (reference sequence). Trimming at V came to 1 base and at J to 6 bases, leaving 7 bases not matched to a gene. The CDR3 DNA reads as TGTGCCAGCAGCTTGTCCAGCGGGGGATGGGATACGCAGTATTTT. Amino acids: CASSLSSGGWDTQYF. The variable domain in full, completed from reference TRBV5-4 and TRBJ2-3, reads ETGVTQSPTHLIKTRGQQVTLRCSSQSGHNTVSWYQQALGQGPQFIFQYYREEENGRGNFPPRFSGLQFPNYSSELNVNALELDDSALYLCASSLSSGGWDTQYFGPGTRLTVL.

V and J are TRBV7-3 and TRBJ2-1; the match to TRBD2 covers 8 bases. This CDR3 is 15 amino acids long. The germline CDR1 and CDR2 sequences are SGHTA and FQGTGA. The junction had 13 bases not matched to a gene; V was cut back by 5 bases and J by 10 bases. CDR3 nucleotides: TGTGCCAGCAGCGTGGGAGCGGGAGAATTAGGGGAGCAGTTCTTC. Its protein product is CASSVGAGELGEQFF. The complete variable domain, with remaining parts taken from reference TRBV7-3 and TRBJ2-1, reads GAGVSQTPSNKVTEKGKYVELRCDPISGHTALYWYRQSLGQGPEFLIYFQGTGAADDSGLPNDRFFAVRPEGSVSTLKIQRTERGDSAVYLCASSVGAGELGEQFFGPGTRLTVL.